The present T cell receptor (beta chain) was sequenced within a study of blood T cell repertoires in COVID-19. Study overall: Nucleic acid was either cDNA or gDNA, and it came from T cells, B-cell-depleted T cells, or PBMCs.

In the study's own analysis: By means of reference gene primer amplification, nucleated cell counts were estimated. This table comes from immunoSEQ multiplex PCR, and its TCRdb copy is limited to in-frame clones, with some not included. The V and J calls and clone size are taken from that table; D and trimming were inferred from the DNA. The table records some 310,000 clones, roughly 87% of them present only once. In germline, CDR1 is KGHDR, CDR2 SFDVKD. Trimming cost V 4 bases and J 6 bases; bases outside gene matches: 11. The CDR3 is 17 amino acids. The sequencing input was peripheral blood. The genes are TRBV24-1 and TRBJ2-1, with TRBD2 matching over 10 bases. The receptor comes from a man in his forties or fifties with active or convalescent COVID-19. The CDR3 loop reads CATSDPRPAGGPNEQFF. The DNA for the CDR3 is TGTGCCACCAGTGACCCACGACCAGCGGGAGGGCCCAATGAGCAGTTCTTC.